This T cell receptor (beta chain) was sequenced during a study of Graves' ophthalmopathy and Graves' hyperthyroidism. Broader study findings: The authors also found most expanded thyroid clonotypes above 0.001 frequency in blood. The model's ophthalmopathy progression predictions had approximately 69% sensitivity and over 72% specificity.

Regarding this clonotype: Its target is not known.

Germline CDR1 and CDR2: SGHAT and FQNNGV. V gave up 5 bases and J gave up 2 bases, with 13 bases separating them. CDR3 length: 14 residues. Orbital computed tomography and thyroid ultrasound, along with TRAb, serum thyroxine and clinical symptoms, underpinned diagnosis. Amplified material comprised TCR beta CDR3 regions derived from RNA transcripts. An initial RT-PCR round employing HTBI primers preceded a second-round multiplex PCR. TCRdb reanalysed the multiplex PCR reads using MiXCR and keeps one entry per CDR3 protein. The sample has roughly 500,000 distinct CDR3 sequences, 13% to 15% seen once; the top ten hold about 10%.

Input material: blood. The clonotype was recovered from a woman younger than 45 with Graves' ophthalmopathy. The chain couples TRBV11-2 to TRBJ2-7, with D unclear. CDR3: CASSGVTVAYEQYF. CDR3 coding DNA: TGTGCCAGCAGCGGGGTAACCGTAGCCTACGAGCAGTACTTC.